The sequence of this T cell receptor beta chain was determined in a study of blood T cell repertoires in COVID-19 (dated by TCRdb to 2018 to 2021). About the investigation overall: The collaborator samples originated in the United States, Italy and Spain and spanned the acute and convalescent phases of COVID-19. Samples came from the ongoing ImmuneRACE study (first 160 participants) plus 1,254 subjects from 6 global collaborators. The material from the prospective study consisted of cDNA or gDNA derived from T cells, B-cell-depleted T cells, or PBMCs. The dataset comprised deeply sampled blood TCRbeta repertoires from subjects exposed to, actively infected with, or recovered from COVID-19. HLA class I and class II types, where available, came from metadata supplied by the sample provider rather than from assay-based typing. A de-identified subject ID, COVID-19 status, age in years and sex were almost always included in the sample metadata. A freely available public database, intended as a resource for researchers studying the immune response to SARS-CoV-2, is where the repertoires were released.

From its cysteine to its phenylalanine, the CDR3 spans 17 amino acids. Here the CDR3 DNA is all that survives: 51 bases in frame from base 1. V is trimmed back by 5 bases and J by 1 base, and the junction contains 9 bases that no gene match accounts for. From the germline V gene, CDR1 is SGHTA and CDR2 is FQGNSA. The research as a whole found: How much clinical and demographic metadata was included differed by source and by participant, and the metadata was provided uncurated.

Turning to this clone: The specificity of this receptor is unknown. Base quality data are lacking; no much larger clone is found one base away.

The immunoSEQ Assay, a bias-controlled multiplex PCR, was used to amplify TCRbeta CDR3 regions from genomic DNA. The original pipeline was this. The number of nucleated cells in each sample was estimated by amplification of reference gene primers within the assay. To quantify the absolute abundance of each unique TCRbeta CDR3 rearrangement, sequence reads were collapsed and filtered. For each sample, productive Simpson clonality was calculated by taking the square root of Simpson's diversity index across productive rearrangements. TCRdb took over this immuneACCESS table, retaining in-frame rearrangements with V and J assigned. Such tables are incomplete; in checked studies, under half of the missing clones stem from an unresolved V gene, and the remainder is unexplained. V, J and clone size derive from that table, while D and trimming were established from the DNA sequence. This sample holds roughly 240,000 clones; approximately 88% were observed only once. The ten largest clones capture 2% to 2.5% of the sample.

In the prospective study, participants were roughly 18 to 90 years old, resided in about two dozen geographic areas of the United States, and were enrolled through a virtual design. In the prospective study, cohorts were assigned on the basis of participant-reported clinical history obtained from a screening survey and a study questionnaire. In the prospective study, mobile phlebotomists collected whole blood, serum and a nasopharyngeal or oropharyngeal swab from each participant. Prospective study participants could optionally give additional blood draws and questionnaires over an approximately 2-month period. Before DNA extraction, prospective study blood samples were shipped either frozen or at room temperature.

This receptor was taken from a woman aged 40 to 50 with acute COVID-19. The sample comprised PBMCs or T cells enriched from blood (not recorded which). This chain is built from TRBV7-2 and TRBJ2-3, and 10 bases in between align with TRBD2. CDR3 sequence: CASSVLTSGIGTDTQYF. The nucleotide sequence is given as TGTGCCAGCAGCGTGCTTACTAGCGGGATTGGCACAGATACGCAGTATTTT. The entire variable domain, with the stretches around the CDR3 drawn from the reference TRBV7-2 and TRBJ2-3 proteins, is GAGVSQSPSNKVTEKGKDVELRCDPISGHTALYWYRQSLGQGLEFLIYFQGNSAPDKSGLPSDRFSAERTGGSVSTLTIQRTQQEDSAVYLCASSVLTSGIGTDTQYFGPGTRLTVL.